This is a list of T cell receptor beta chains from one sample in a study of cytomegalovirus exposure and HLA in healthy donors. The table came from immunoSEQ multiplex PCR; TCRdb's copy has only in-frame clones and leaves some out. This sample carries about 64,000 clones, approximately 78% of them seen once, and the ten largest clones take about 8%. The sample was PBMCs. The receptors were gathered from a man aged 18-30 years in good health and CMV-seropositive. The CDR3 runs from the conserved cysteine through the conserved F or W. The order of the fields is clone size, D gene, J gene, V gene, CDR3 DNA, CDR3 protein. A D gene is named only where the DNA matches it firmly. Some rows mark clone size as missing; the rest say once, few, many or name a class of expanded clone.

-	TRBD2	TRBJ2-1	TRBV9	TGTGCCAGCGGGGCGGGGGGGGGCCGCAATGAGCAGTTCTTC	CASGAGGGRNEQFF
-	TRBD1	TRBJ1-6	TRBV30	TGTGCCTGGAACGAACAGGGGAATTCACCCCTCCACTTT	CAWNEQGNSPLHF
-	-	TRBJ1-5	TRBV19	TGTGCCAGTAGTATTAATCTCAATCAGCCCCAGCATTTT	CASSINLNQPQHF
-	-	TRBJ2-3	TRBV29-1	TGCAGCGTTGTGGGGGCGCGGGTCACAGATACGCAGTATTTT	CSVVGARVTDTQYF
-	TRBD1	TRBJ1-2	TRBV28	TGTGCCAGCAGTTTAATACAGGGGGCGGGGGAGCACTATGGCTACACCTTC	CASSLIQGAGEHYGYTF
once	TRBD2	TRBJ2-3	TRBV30	TGTGCCTGGAGTCGACTAGCGGGAGCCACAGATACGCAGTATTTT	CAWSRLAGATDTQYF
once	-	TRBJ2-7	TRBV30	TGTGCCTGGAGTGTAATGGCTCTGGGCTACGGACAGTACTTC	CAWSVMALGYGQYF
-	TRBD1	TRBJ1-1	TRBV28	TGTGCCAGCATAAGACAGGGTAGTACTGAAGCTTTCTTT	CASIRQGSTEAFF
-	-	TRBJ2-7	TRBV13	TGTGCCAGCAGCTTTTGGGACTTCCCGTCCTCCTACGAGCAGTACTTC	CASSFWDFPSSYEQYF
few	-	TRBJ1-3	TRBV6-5	TGTGCCACCGCAACAGGAACATCTGGAAACACCATATATTTT	CATATGTSGNTIYF
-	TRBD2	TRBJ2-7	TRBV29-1	TGCAGCGTTGAAGATTATAGTCTAGCGGGAGGGACCTACGAGCAGTACTTC	CSVEDYSLAGGTYEQYF
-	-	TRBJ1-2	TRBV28	TGTGCCAGCAGTTTCAGGGATTATGGCTACACCTTC	CASSFRDYGYTF
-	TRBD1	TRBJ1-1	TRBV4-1	TGCGCCAGCAGCCATTCTGCCGGGACAGGGCTAGGAGCTTTCTTT	CASSHSAGTGLGAFF
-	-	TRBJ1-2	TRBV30	TGTGCCTGGAGTGTATCAATGAGTGGCTACACCTTC	CAWSVSMSGYTF
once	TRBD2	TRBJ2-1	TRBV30	TGTGCCTGGAGTCCCTACGCGGGGGTCAATGAGCAGTTCTTC	CAWSPYAGVNEQFF
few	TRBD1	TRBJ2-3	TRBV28	TGTGCCAGCAGCTCACCACAGGGGGCTACTAGCACAGATACGCAGTATTTT	CASSSPQGATSTDTQYF
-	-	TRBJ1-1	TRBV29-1	TGCAGCGTGCATACAGGGTTTGAAGCTTTCTTT	CSVHTGFEAFF
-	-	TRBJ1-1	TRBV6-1	TGTGCCAGCAGTAACAGGGTCTGGGATGAAGCTCTCTTT	CASSNRVWDEALF
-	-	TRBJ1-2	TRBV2	TGTGCCAGCAGTGAACTATCCGGGTCCCTTAACTATGGCTACACCTTC	CASSELSGSLNYGYTF
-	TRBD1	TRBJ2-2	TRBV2	TGTGCCAGCCGGACAGGCACGAACACCGGGGAGCTGTTTTTT	CASRTGTNTGELFF
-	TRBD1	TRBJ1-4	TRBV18	TGTGCCAGCTCACCCCAACAGGGGAAGGGGGAAAAACTGTTTTTT	CASSPQQGKGEKLFF
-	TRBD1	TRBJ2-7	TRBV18	TGTGCCAGCTCACCAGGGTCGGACAGGTCCTACGAGCAGTACTTC	CASSPGSDRSYEQYF
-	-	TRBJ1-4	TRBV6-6	TGTGCCAGCAGCCTCCAGGGGCCTAATGAAAAACTGTTTTTT	CASSLQGPNEKLFF
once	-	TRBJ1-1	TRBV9	TGTGCCAGTAGGGGAGGGGGGAACACTGAAGCTTTCTTT	CASRGGGNTEAFF
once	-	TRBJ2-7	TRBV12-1	TGTGCCAGCAGCTTTCGACTAGCATACGAGCAGTACTTC	CASSFRLAYEQYF
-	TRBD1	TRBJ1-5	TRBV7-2	TGTGCCAGCAGCACTAGACAGGGCTATCAGCCCCAGCATTTT	CASSTRQGYQPQHF
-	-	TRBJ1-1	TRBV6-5	TGTGCCAGCAGCCCCGGGGGGCCGGCTTTCTTT	CASSPGGPAFF
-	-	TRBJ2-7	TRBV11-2	TGTGCCAGCAGCTTAGATACCTACGAGCAGTACTTC	CASSLDTYEQYF
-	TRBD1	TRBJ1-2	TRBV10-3	TGTGCCATCAGTGAAGGGACAGGGGTGGGAGGCTACACCTTC	CAISEGTGVGGYTF